This T cell receptor beta chain was found in a study of shared clonotypes between healthy human individuals. Selected positively for CCR7 and CD45RO-negative, naive CD8 cells excluded terminally differentiated effector memory CD45RA+ cells. Worth noting for this clone: Its specificity is not known.

Sequencing was performed with immunoSEQ multiplex PCR; in TCRdb, only in-frame clones are kept and a portion is missing. The repertoire holds some 630,000 clones, approximately 96% seen once, with around 0.1% in the top ten. The germline CDR1 and CDR2 sequences are SGHTS and YDEGEE. This CDR3 region has 15 residues. V lost 0 bases to trimming and J lost 3 bases, with 10 bases between them. Findings of the study overall: Naive subsets generally had larger estimated richness than memory subsets.

The genes are TRBV5-8 and TRBJ1-5; D gene unclear. This receptor was obtained from a woman aged 25-40 years in good health. Sequencing was done on a sample of naive CD8+ T cells sorted from blood. The CDR3 reads CASSLAWQVNQPQHF. CDR3 nucleotide sequence: TGTGCCAGCAGCTTGGCTTGGCAGGTCAATCAGCCCCAGCATTTT.